These 17 T cell receptor beta chains were sequenced from one sample in a study of regulatory T cells in long-lasting Graves disease (dated by TCRdb to the early 2020s). The library was made by multiplex PCR. The reads were generated on an Illumina HiSeq 4000. iRepertoire HTBI primers and Arm-PCR amplification of CDR3 regions were used to construct TCR beta libraries. In TCRdb, the public reads were trimmed at Q25 with fastp and aligned with MiXCR, with productive beta chains retained. Each record represents a unique CDR3 protein, reported with the most common genes and DNA among its rows. In this sample the table shows about 620,000 distinct CDR3 sequences, about 15% of which occur a single time. Jointly, the top ten make up 15% to 20% of the sample. The time point label, as the study defines it: newly diagnosed GD, antithyroid drugs for less than 3 months. For both TCR sequencing and RNA sequencing, RNA was extracted from PBMCs in TRIzol.

These data also formed part of another study, on T cells in Graves' hyperthyroidism and ophthalmopathy.

The source was peripheral blood mononuclear cells (PBMCs), collected at new diagnosis, from a patient treated with antithyroid drugs. The receptors stem from a woman in her twenties or thirties with Graves disease. Donor details come from another sample of the same person, matched by shared clones.

This clonotype was picked up many times. CDR3 region: CASRARGGLTEAFF. DNA of the CDR3: TGTGCCAGCAGAGCCAGGGGAGGACTCACTGAAGCTTTCTTT. The V call is TRBV27, the J call TRBJ1-1; tentatively, D is TRBD1 (6 bases). Germline V gene data show CDR1 as MNHEY and CDR2 as SMNVEV (reference sequence). The CDR3 is 14 amino acids. Trimming removed 6 bases at V and 4 bases at J, with 15 bases between.

This clonotype came up many times. The V gene is TRBV27, the J gene TRBJ1-1, with D tentatively TRBD1 (6 bases). Germline V gene sequence: CDR1 MNHEY, CDR2 SMNVEV (reference sequence). The CDR3 has 12 residues. Trimming removed 5 bases from V and 12 bases from J, with 16 bases in between. CDR3 sequence: CASSTGGRGTFF. The CDR3 nucleotides read TGTGCCAGCAGTACGGGGGGGCGCGGCACTTTCTTT.

Notes on this clonotype: A far larger clone lies a single base away; this is likely a read error. The rearrangement joins TRBV6-2 or TRBV6-3 to TRBJ2-3, with D perhaps given as TRBD1 or TRBD2 (5 bases each). The end of the DNA aligns better with TRBJ2-5, so the J call may be wrong. This CDR3 comprises 13 residues. CDR1 is MNHEY and CDR2 is SVGEGT in the germline V gene. CDR3 DNA: TGTGTCAGCCATAAGAGGGGTATGGAGACCCAGTACTTC. This gives the protein CVSHKRGMETQYF.

V gene TRBV7-2 combines with J gene TRBJ2-7; possible D gene TRBD1, 6 bases. This CDR3 has 14 residues. V lost 1 base and J lost 6, with 13 bases in between. Germline-derived CDR1 and CDR2 are SGHTA and FQGNSA. In nucleotides, the CDR3 is TGTGCCAGCAGCTTAGTGGTGGGGGCGCTCGAGCAGTACTTC. It is translated as CASSLVVGALEQYF.

This clonotype came up many times. The chain is built from TRBV20-1 and TRBJ2-7; TRBD2 matches at 9 bases. V lost 6 bases and J lost 3; bases outside the gene matches: 6. Per germline, CDR1 DFQATT and CDR2 SNEGSKA (reference sequence). The CDR3 totals 13 residues. CDR3: CSAIGTSSYEQYF. CDR3 DNA sequence: TGCAGTGCAATCGGGACTAGCAGCTACGAGCAGTACTTC.

J is TRBJ2-1 and V is TRBV5-1; D might be TRBD2 (6 bases). Deletions cut 0 bases from V and 6 bases from J, with 10 bases between. Germline lookup yields CDR1 SGHRS and CDR2 YFSETQ. The CDR3 totals 14 residues. As DNA, the CDR3 is TGCGCCAGCAGCTTGGTGGACTATAGCAATGAGCAGTTCTTC. Amino acid sequence: CASSLVDYSNEQFF.

V gene TRBV20-1 combines with J gene TRBJ2-7, with TRBD2 as a possible D gene (5 bases). The CDR3 is 11 amino acids. With 7 bases removed from V and 2 bases from J, the gap between germline ends came to 9 bases. The germline gives CDR1 DFQATT, CDR2 SNEGSKA (reference sequence). CDR3 sequence: CSGASTYEQYF. In nucleotides, the CDR3 is TGCAGTGGGGCTAGCACCTACGAGCAGTACTTC.

On this clonotype itself: A read error is the likely source, as a far larger clone sits one nucleotide away. The V and J genes are TRBV6-2 or TRBV6-3 and TRBJ2-7; 8 bases are a match to TRBD1. The CDR3 runs to 13 residues. With V trimmed by 6 bases and J by 2 bases, 3 bases remained unmatched. Germline V gives CDR1 MNHEY, CDR2 SVGEGT. The CDR3 spells CASRWTGTYEQYF. The CDR3 bases are TGTGCCAGCAGGTGGACAGGGACCTACGAGCAGTACTTC.

In nucleotides, the CDR3 is TGTGCCAGCAGCCCACCCCACCGCACAGATACGCAGTATTTT. Protein: CASSPPHRTDTQYF. The genes are TRBV3-1 and TRBJ2-3; unclear D gene. V shed 4 bases and J shed 1 base, with 9 bases lying between them. This CDR3 has 14 amino acids. Germline CDR1 LGHDT, CDR2 YNNKEL (reference sequence).

This clonotype was recorded a few times. The CDR3 DNA is TGTGCCAGTAGCCCTGGGGGCCCCCCAAAGCGTGAGCAGTTCTTC. Protein sequence: CASSPGGPPKREQFF. This rearrangement joins TRBV19 to TRBJ2-1; weak D call: TRBD1 (6 bases). CDR1 is LNHDA, CDR2 SQIVND, per germline (reference sequence). V gave up 6 bases and J gave up 9 bases, with 21 bases separating them. The CDR3 is 15 amino acids. The entire variable domain, with the rest obtained from reference TRBV19 and TRBJ2-1, is as follows: DGGITQSPKYLFRKEGQNVTLSCEQNLNHDAMYWYRQDPGQGLRLIYYSQIVNDFQKGDIAEGYSVSREKKESFPLTVTSAQKNPTAFYLCASSPGGPPKREQFFGPGTRLTVL.

As to this clonotype: This may be a read error, as it is one base from a much larger clone. V is TRBV2 and J is TRBJ2-5; 10 bases are a match to TRBD2. The CDR3 consists of 14 residues. CDR1 SNHLY and CDR2 FYNNEI come from the germline V gene. V dropped 11 bases and J dropped 1; count of bases not matched to a gene: 7. In DNA, the CDR3 is TGTGCCTGCGGCCGGACTAGCGGCCAAGAGACCCAGTACTTC. Protein: CACGRTSGQETQYF.

Many counts were recorded for this clonotype. The chain has TRBV28 and TRBJ2-7, with D possibly TRBD1 on 6 matching bases. The germline gives CDR1 MDHEN, CDR2 SYDVKM. This CDR3 has 14 residues. Trimming left V 0 bases short and J 7 bases short, with 13 bases between. CDR3 protein: CASSLWGASGEQYF. The CDR3 nucleotides are TGTGCCAGCAGTTTATGGGGGGCGTCGGGAGAGCAGTACTTC.

This chain connects TRBV6-2 or TRBV6-3 to TRBJ1-2; D ambiguous. Between the trimmed V and J ends, which lost 0 bases and 1 base, there was a span of 9 bases. The germline V gene encodes CDR1 MNHEY and CDR2 SVGEGT. The CDR3 has 15 residues. The CDR3 DNA is TGTGCCAGCAGTTACTCCCCTGGGAGTAACTATGGCTACACCTTC. Translated, it gives CASSYSPGSNYGYTF.

This clonotype was found many times. The chain carries TRBV11-2 and TRBJ2-6, with D perhaps matching TRBD1 (6 bases). Trimming took 6 bases from V and 2 from J, leaving 8 bases between them. CDR1 is SGHAT and CDR2 is FQNNGV in the germline V gene. There are 14 residues in the CDR3. This chain's CDR3 is CASSHRAGANVLTF. The CDR3 coding sequence is TGTGCCAGCAGTCACAGGGCTGGGGCCAACGTCCTGACTTTC.

This clonotype has more than one count but fewer than ten. The J gene is TRBJ2-1, the V gene TRBV29-1, with a weak D call TRBD2 (7 bases). This CDR3 region has 18 residues. V shed 3 bases and J shed 6 bases, with 27 bases lying between them. The germline V gene has CDR1 SQVTM and CDR2 ANQGSEA. The CDR3 nucleotides are TGCAGCGTTGATTCTCGCAGGGGAGGGATCCCAGGGATCAATGAGCAGTTCTTC. Residues: CSVDSRRGGIPGINEQFF.

In the case of this clonotype: This sequence may be a read error, since a much larger clone differs from it by one base. Because it lacks the conserved phenylalanine or tryptophan at the end, this CDR3 is likely a read error. This rearrangement joins TRBV9 to TRBJ1-2; 8 bases are a match to TRBD1. Germline assignment: CDR1 SGDLS and CDR2 YYNGEE. The CDR3 covers 16 residues. After removal of 3 bases from V and 4 bases from J, the junction contained 11 bases not matched to a gene. Written as DNA, the CDR3 is TGTGCCAGCAGCGCCCCGGGACAGGCCCGTGGCTATGGCTACACCCTC. Protein product: CASSAPGQARGYGYTL.

The chain combines TRBV18 with TRBJ1-6, with a possible D match to TRBD1 (5 bases). The V end lost 3 bases, the J end lost 9 bases, and 18 bases lay between the germline ends. The CDR3 runs 16 residues. In germline, CDR1 is KGHSH, CDR2 LQKENI. CDR3 residues: CASSPSGELRISPLHF. CDR3 sequence (DNA): TGTGCCAGCTCACCCTCGGGGGAACTCAGAATTTCACCCCTCCACTTT.